The sequence of this T cell receptor (beta chain) was determined in a study of identifying expanded T cells in peripheral blood. The repertoire was sequenced with immunoSEQ multiplex PCR; TCRdb's copy has only in-frame clones and lacks some. The sample includes about 100,000 clones, around 88% of them seen just once. The CDR3 totals 14 residues. CDR1 and CDR2 (germline): SGHDN, FVKESK. The V and J ends lost 0 bases and 2 bases respectively, with 8 bases between them. V and J are TRBV14 and TRBJ2-7; D unclear. The sequence was obtained from a person between 18 and 70 years old in good health. Sequences were obtained from blood. CDR3 bases: TGTGCCAGCAGCCAAGATAGGGCAGCCTACGAGCAGTACTTC. It codes for CASSQDRAAYEQYF.